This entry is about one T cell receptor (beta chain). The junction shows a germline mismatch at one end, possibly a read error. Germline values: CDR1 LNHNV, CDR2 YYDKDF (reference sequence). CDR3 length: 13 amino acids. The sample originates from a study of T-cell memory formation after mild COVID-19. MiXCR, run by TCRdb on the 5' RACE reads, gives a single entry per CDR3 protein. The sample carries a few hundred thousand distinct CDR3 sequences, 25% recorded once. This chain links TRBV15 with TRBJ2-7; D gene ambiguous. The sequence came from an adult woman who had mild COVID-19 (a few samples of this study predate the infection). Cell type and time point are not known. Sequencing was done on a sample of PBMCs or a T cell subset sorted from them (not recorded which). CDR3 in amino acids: CATSVGYSYEHYF. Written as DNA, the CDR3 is TGTGCCACCAGCGTGGGATACTCCTACGAGCACTACTTC.